A selection of T cell receptor beta chains follows, all from one sample in a study of regulatory T cells in long-lasting Graves disease. Each CDR3 protein is one row after TCRdb ran MiXCR on the multiplex PCR reads. The data show some 220,000 distinct CDR3 sequences, 15% to 20% seen once. These data were likewise used in another study, on T cells in Graves' hyperthyroidism and ophthalmopathy.

The sample consisted of peripheral blood mononuclear cells (PBMCs), taken at new diagnosis, from a patient treated with antithyroid drugs. The receptors were sampled from a woman in her twenties or thirties with Graves disease. CDR3s leave out the opening cysteine and the closing phenylalanine or tryptophan.

cdr3_aa | j_call | v_call
ASRELDYEQY | TRBJ2-7 | TRBV28
ASTLQASSYNEQF | TRBJ2-1 | TRBV19
ASSPRGLQSSYNEQF | TRBJ2-1 | TRBV7-9
AISDSLVRANVLT | TRBJ2-6 | TRBV10-3
SVDDGTVYGYT | TRBJ1-2 | TRBV29-1
ASRQSLLEY | TRBJ2-3 | TRBV12-3/TRBV12-4
ASSEGTSDTGELF | TRBJ2-2 | TRBV6-1
ASSPPDRSNLPLH | TRBJ1-6 | TRBV28
SVDETGGWKTQY | TRBJ2-5 | TRBV29-1
ASSFRGHDTGELF | TRBJ2-2 | TRBV7-9
ASSRISIGYT | TRBJ1-2 | TRBV12-3/TRBV12-4
ASSESKGTVGQETQY | TRBJ2-5 | TRBV10-1
ASSLDLRAASLTGELF | TRBJ2-2 | TRBV11-2
ASSYTGSGRAQETQY | TRBJ2-5 | TRBV6-7
ASSVGSYQPQH | TRBJ1-5 | TRBV2
ASSYTPPEAYGYT | TRBJ1-2 | TRBV5-1
ASSLTGVSTDTQY | TRBJ2-3 | TRBV7-9
ASSSLGGQGPYEQY | TRBJ2-7 | TRBV11-2
ASSRGLAGDYEQY | TRBJ2-7 | TRBV4-2
SAQNRRLSTDTQY | TRBJ2-3 | TRBV20-1
SVVLQGVEQY | TRBJ2-7 | TRBV29-1
ATSRDKASYEQY | TRBJ2-7 | TRBV15
ASSPKGPGTQY | TRBJ2-5 | TRBV6-1
SADNKDRIAEAF | TRBJ1-1 | TRBV20-1
AWSVLGQGNQPQH | TRBJ1-5 | TRBV30
ASSPSGTGGARVYGYT | TRBJ1-2 | TRBV6-1
ASSLQASGYT | TRBJ1-2 | TRBV28
ASTLGAGGYNEQF | TRBJ2-1 | TRBV6-2/TRBV6-3
ASSIGQGRGNTEAF | TRBJ1-1 | TRBV19